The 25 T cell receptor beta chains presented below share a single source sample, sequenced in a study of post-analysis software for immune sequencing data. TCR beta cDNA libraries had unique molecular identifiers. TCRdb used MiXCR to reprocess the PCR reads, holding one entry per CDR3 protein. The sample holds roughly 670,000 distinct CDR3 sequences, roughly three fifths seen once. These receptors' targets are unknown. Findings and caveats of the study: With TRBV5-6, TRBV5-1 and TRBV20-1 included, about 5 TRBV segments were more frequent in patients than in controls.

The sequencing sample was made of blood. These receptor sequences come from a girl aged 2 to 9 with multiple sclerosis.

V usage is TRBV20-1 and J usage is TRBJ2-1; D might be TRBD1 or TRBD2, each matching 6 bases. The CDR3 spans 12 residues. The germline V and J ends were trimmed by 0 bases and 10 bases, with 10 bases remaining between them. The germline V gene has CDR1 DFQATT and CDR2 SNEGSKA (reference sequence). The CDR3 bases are TGCAGTGCTAGAGATCAGGGGAGGGAGCAGTTCTTC. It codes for CSARDQGREQFF.

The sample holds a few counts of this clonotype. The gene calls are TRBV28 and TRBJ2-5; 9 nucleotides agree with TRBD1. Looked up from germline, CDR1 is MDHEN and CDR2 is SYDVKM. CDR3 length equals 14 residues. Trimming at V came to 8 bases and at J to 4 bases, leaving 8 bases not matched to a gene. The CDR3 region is CASQGDRELETQYF. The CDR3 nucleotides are TGTGCCAGCCAGGGGGACAGGGAGTTAGAGACCCAGTACTTC. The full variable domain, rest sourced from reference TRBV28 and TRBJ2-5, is DVKVTQSSRYLVKRTGEKVFLECVQDMDHENMFWYRQDPGLGLRLIYFSYDVKMKEKGDIPEGYSVSREKKERFSLILESASTNQTSMYLCASQGDRELETQYFGPGTRLLVL.

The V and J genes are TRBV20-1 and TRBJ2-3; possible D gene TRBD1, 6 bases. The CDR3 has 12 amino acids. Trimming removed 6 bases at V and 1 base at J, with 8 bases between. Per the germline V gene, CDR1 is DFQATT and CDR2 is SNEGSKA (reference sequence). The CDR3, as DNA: TGCAGTGCGGGACACCGCACAGATACGCAGTATTTT. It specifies CSAGHRTDTQYF.

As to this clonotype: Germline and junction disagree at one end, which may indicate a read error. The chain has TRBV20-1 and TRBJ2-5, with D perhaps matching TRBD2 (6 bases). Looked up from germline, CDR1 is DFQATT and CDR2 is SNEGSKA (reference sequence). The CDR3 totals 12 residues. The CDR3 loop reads CSAPSGGEAQYF. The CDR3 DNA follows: TGCAGTGCCCCTTCCGGGGGAGAGGCCCAGTACTTC.

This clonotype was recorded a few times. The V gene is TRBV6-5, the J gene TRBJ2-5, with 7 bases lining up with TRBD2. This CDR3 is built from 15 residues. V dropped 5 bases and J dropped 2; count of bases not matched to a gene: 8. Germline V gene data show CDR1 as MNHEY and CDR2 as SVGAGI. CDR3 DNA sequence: TGTGCCAGCAGTAACCCGGGACTAACACAAGAGACCCAGTACTTC. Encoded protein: CASSNPGLTQETQYF.

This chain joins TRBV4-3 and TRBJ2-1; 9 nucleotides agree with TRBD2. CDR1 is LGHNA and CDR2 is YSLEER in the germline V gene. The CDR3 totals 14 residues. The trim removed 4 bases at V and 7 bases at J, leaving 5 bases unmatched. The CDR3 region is CASSPQAGGNEQFF. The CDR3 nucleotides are TGCGCCAGCAGCCCACAAGCGGGGGGAAATGAGCAGTTCTTC.

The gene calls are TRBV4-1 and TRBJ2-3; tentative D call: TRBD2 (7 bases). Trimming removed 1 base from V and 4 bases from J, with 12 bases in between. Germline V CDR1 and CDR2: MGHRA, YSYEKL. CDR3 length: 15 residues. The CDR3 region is CASSQGEGVSDTQYF. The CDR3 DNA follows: TGCGCCAGCAGCCAAGGGGAGGGGGTATCAGATACGCAGTATTTT.

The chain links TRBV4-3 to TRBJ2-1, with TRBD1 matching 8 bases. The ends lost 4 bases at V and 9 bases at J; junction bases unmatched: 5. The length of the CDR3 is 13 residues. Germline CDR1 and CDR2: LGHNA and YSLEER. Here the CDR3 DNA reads TGCGCCAGCAGCCTCGACAGGGGTGGTGAGCAGTTCTTC. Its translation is CASSLDRGGEQFF.

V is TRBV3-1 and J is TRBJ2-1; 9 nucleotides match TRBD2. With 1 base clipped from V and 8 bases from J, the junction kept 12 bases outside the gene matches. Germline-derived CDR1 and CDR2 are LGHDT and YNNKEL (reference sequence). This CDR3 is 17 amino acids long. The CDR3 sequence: CASSQVRPGTSPHEQFF. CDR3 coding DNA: TGTGCCAGCAGCCAAGTCCGTCCCGGGACTAGCCCCCATGAGCAGTTCTTC.

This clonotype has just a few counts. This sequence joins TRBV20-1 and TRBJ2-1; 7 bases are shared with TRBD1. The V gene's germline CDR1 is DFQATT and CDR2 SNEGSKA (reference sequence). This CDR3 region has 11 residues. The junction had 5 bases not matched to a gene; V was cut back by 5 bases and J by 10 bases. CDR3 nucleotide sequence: TGCAGTGCTGACGACAGGGTGGAGCAGTTCTTC. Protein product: CSADDRVEQFF.

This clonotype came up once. The CDR3: CASSHNEAGAPYNEQFF. The CDR3 DNA follows: TGTGCCAGCAGCCATAATGAAGCGGGCGCTCCATACAATGAGCAGTTCTTC. The genes are TRBV12-3 or TRBV12-4 and TRBJ2-1, with D tentatively TRBD2 (6 bases). V lost 6 bases and J lost 4, with 22 bases in between. The CDR3 has 17 amino acids.

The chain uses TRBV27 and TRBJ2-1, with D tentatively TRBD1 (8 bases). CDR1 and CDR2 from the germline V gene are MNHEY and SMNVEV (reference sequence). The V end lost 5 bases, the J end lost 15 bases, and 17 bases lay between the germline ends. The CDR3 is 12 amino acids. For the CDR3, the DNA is TGTGCCAGCAGTCCCCCACAGGGGGGGTCGTTCTTC. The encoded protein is CASSPPQGGSFF.

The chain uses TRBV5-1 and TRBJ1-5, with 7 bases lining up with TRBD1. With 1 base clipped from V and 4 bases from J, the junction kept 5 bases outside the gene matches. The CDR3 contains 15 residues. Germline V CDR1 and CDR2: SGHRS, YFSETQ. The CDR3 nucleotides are TGCGCCAGCAGCTTGCAGGGGGAGTCAAATCAGCCCCAGCATTTT. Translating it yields CASSLQGESNQPQHF.

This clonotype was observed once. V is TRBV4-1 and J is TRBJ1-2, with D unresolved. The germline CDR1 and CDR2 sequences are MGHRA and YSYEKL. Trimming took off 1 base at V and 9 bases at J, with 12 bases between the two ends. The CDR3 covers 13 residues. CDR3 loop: CASSQGGRNCYTF. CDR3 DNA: TGCGCCAGCAGCCAAGGCGGCCGAAACTGCTACACCTTC.

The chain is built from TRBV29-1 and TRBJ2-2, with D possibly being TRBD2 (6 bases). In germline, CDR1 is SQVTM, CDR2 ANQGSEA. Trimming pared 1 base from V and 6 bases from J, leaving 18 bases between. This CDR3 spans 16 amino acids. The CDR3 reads CSVEGHRLEGSGELFF. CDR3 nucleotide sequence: TGCAGCGTTGAAGGGCACAGGTTGGAGGGTTCCGGGGAGCTGTTTTTT.

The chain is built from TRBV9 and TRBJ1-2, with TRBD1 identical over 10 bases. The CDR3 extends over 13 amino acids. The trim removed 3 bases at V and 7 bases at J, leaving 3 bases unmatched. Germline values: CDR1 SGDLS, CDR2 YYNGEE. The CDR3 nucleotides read TGTGCCAGCAGCGGACAGGGGGCTGGTGGCTACACCTTC. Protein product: CASSGQGAGGYTF.

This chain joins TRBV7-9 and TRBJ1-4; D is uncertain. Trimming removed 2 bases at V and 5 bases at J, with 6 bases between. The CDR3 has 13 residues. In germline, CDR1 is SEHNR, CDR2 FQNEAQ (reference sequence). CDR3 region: CASSLRGNEKLFF. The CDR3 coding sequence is TGTGCCAGCAGCTTACGGGGAAATGAAAAACTGTTTTTT.

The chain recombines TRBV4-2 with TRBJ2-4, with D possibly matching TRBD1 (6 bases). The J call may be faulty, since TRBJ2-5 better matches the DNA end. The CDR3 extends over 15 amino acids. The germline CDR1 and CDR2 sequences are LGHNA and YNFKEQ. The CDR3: CASSQDFGGRETQYF. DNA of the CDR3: TGTGCCAGCAGCCAAGATTTTGGGGGCCGAGAGACCCAGTACTTC.

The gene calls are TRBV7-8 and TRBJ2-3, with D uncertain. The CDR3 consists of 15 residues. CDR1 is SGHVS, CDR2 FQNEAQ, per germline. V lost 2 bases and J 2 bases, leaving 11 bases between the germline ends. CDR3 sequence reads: CASSLRSVYTDTQYF. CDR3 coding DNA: TGTGCCAGCAGCTTAAGATCAGTCTACACAGATACGCAGTATTTT.

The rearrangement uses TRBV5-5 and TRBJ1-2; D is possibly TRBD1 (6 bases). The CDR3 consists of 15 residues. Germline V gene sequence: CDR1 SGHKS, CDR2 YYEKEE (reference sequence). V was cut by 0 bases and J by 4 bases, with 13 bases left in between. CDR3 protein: CASSLELRTAYGYTF. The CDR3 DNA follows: TGTGCCAGCAGCTTGGAACTCCGGACAGCCTATGGCTACACCTTC.

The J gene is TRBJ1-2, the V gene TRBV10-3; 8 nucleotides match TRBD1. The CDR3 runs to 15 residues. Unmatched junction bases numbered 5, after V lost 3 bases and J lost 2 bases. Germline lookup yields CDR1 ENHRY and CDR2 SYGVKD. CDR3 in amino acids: CAISDSTGANYGYTF. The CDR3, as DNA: TGTGCCATCAGTGACTCGACAGGGGCCAACTATGGCTACACCTTC.

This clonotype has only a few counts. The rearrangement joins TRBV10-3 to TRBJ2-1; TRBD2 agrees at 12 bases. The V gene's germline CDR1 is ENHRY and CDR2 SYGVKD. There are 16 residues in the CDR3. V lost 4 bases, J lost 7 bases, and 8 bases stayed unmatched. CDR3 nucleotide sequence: TGTGCCATCAGTGGTACGCTAGCGGGAGGGGAGAATGAGCAGTTCTTC. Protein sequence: CAISGTLAGGENEQFF.

For the CDR3, the DNA is TGTGCCATCAGTGGGGGATCACAGGGGGCATCCTATGGCTACACCTTC. As protein: CAISGGSQGASYGYTF. The chain joins TRBV10-3 to TRBJ1-2; 9 bases match TRBD1. Germline V gene sequence: CDR1 ENHRY, CDR2 SYGVKD. After removal of 4 bases from V and 4 bases from J, the junction contained 10 bases not matched to a gene. This CDR3 is 16 amino acids long.

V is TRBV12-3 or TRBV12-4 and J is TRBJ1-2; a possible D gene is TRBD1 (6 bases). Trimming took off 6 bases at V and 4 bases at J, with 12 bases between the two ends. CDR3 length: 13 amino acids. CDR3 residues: CASRGRQAYGYTF. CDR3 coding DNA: TGTGCCAGCAGGGGTCGACAGGCCTATGGCTACACCTTC.

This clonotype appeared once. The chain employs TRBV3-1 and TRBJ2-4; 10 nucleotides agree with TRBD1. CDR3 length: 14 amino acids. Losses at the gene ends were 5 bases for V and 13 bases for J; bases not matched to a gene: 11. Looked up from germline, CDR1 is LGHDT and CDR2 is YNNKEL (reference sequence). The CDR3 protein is CASSTGQGTYGQYF. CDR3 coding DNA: TGTGCCAGCAGCACGGGACAGGGGACCTACGGGCAGTACTTC.